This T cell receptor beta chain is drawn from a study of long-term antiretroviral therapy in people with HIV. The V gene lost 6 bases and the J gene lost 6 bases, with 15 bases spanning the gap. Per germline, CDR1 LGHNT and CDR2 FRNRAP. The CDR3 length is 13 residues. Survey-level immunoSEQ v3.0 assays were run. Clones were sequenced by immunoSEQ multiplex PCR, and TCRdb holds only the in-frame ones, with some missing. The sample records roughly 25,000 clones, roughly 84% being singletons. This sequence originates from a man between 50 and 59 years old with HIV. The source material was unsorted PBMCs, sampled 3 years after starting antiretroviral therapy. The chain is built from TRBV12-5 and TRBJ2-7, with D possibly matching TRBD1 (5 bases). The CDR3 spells CASGWQGISEQYF. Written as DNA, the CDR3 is TGTGCTAGTGGGTGGCAGGGTATCTCCGAGCAGTACTTC.